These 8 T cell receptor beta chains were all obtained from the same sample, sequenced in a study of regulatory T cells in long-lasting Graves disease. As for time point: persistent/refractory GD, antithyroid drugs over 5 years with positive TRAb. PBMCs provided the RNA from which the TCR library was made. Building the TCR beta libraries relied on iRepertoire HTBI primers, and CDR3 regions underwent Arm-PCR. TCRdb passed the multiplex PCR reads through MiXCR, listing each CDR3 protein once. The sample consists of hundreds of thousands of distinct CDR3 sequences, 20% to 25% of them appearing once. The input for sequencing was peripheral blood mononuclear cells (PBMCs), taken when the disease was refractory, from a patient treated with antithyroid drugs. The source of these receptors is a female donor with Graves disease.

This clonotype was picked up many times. CDR3 sequence: CASSLDYTGAGRNEQYF. CDR3 DNA: TGTGCCAGCAGCTTAGACTATACTGGGGCAGGGAGGAACGAGCAGTACTTC. The gene calls are TRBV11-2 and TRBJ2-7; tentatively, D is TRBD2 (6 bases). Germline V gene lookup returns CDR1 SGHAT and CDR2 FQNNGV. The CDR3 totals 17 residues. V lost 0 bases and J lost 5, with 20 bases in between.

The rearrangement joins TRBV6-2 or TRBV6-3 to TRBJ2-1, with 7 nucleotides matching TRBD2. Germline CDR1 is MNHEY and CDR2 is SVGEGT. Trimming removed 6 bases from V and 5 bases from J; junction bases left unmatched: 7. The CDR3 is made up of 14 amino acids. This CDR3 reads CASSGTGTNNEQFF. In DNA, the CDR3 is TGTGCCAGCAGCGGAACCGGGACTAACAATGAGCAGTTCTTC.

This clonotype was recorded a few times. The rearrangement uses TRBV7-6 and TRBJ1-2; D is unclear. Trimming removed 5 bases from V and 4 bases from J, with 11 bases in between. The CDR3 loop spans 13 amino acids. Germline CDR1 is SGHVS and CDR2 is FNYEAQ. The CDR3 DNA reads TGTGCCAGCAGCCCGAGACTGTTCTATGGCTACACCTTC. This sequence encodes CASSPRLFYGYTF.

The CDR3, as DNA: TGCGCCAGCAGCCAAGCGGCAGCTTCTGAAGCTTTCTTT. This sequence encodes CASSQAAASEAFF. The chain recombines TRBV4-1 with TRBJ1-1; D not resolved. Trimming left V 1 base short and J 6 bases short, with 9 bases between. Germline values: CDR1 MGHRA, CDR2 YSYEKL. The CDR3 has 13 residues.

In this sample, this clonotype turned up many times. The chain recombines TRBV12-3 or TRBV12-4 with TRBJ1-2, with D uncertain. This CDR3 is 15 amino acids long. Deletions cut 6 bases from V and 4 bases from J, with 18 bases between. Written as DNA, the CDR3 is TGTGCCAGCAGCCCACGGCGGCTTGGATCCTATGGCTACACCTTC. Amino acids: CASSPRRLGSYGYTF.

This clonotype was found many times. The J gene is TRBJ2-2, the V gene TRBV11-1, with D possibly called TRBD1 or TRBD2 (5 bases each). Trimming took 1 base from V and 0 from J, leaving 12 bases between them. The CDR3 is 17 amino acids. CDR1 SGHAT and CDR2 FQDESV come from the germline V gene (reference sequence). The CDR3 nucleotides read TGTGCCAGCAGCTTAGGAAGGGACGTACCGAACACCGGGGAGCTGTTTTTT. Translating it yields CASSLGRDVPNTGELFF.

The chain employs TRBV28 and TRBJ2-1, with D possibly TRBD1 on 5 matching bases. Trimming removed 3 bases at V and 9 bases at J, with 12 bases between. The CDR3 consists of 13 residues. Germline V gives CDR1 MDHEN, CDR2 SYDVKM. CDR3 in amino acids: CASSLGSGLEQFF. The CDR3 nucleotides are TGTGCCAGCAGTTTGGGTTCAGGGCTTGAGCAGTTCTTC. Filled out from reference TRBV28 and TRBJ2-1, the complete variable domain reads DVKVTQSSRYLVKRTGEKVFLECVQDMDHENMFWYRQDPGLGLRLIYFSYDVKMKEKGDIPEGYSVSREKKERFSLILESASTNQTSMYLCASSLGSGLEQFFGPGTRLTVL.

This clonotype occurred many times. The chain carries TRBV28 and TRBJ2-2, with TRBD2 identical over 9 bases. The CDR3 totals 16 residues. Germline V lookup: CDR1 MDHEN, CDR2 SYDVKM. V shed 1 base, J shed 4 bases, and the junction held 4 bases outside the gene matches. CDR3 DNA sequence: TGTGCCAGCAGTTTATCGGCTAGCGGGGTCACCGGGGAGCTGTTTTTT. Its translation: CASSLSASGVTGELFF. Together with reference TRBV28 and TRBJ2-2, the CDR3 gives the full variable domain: DVKVTQSSRYLVKRTGEKVFLECVQDMDHENMFWYRQDPGLGLRLIYFSYDVKMKEKGDIPEGYSVSREKKERFSLILESASTNQTSMYLCASSLSASGVTGELFFGEGSRLTVL.